The clone carrying this T cell receptor (beta chain) has just a few counts. Its specificity is not known. This entry is derived from a study of post-analysis software for immune sequencing data. On the study more broadly: Some patients lacked subtype; others had relapsing-remitting, secondary progressive or progressive-relapsing disease.

Unique molecular identifiers were carried by the TCR beta cDNA libraries. The source material, 1 to 10 million T cells, gave rise to about 520,000 cDNA molecules. TCRdb used MiXCR to reprocess the PCR reads, holding one entry per CDR3 protein. Of about 430,000 distinct CDR3 sequences listed, about 40% are singletons. V shed 7 bases and J shed 3 bases, with 14 bases lying between them. The CDR3 loop spans 14 amino acids. Germline V gene lookup returns CDR1 SGHVT and CDR2 SQSDAQ. Broader study findings: Strong co-clustering by F measure linked samples that shared a preparation batch. Patients carried roughly five TRBV segments more frequently than controls did, and TRBV5-6, TRBV5-1 and TRBV20-1 were among them. Multiple sclerosis patients had significantly lower normalized Chao1 diversity than controls.

The sequenced sample was blood. The source of this sequence is a girl aged 2 to 9 with multiple sclerosis. The V gene is TRBV7-4, the J gene TRBJ2-3, with unresolved D. In nucleotides, the CDR3 is TGTGCCAGCACCGCGACCCTGCTAACAGATACGCAGTATTTT. Protein product: CASTATLLTDTQYF.